This T cell receptor beta chain was identified during a study of blood T cell repertoires in COVID-19. Study information: Sites across the United States, Italy and Spain contributed samples from acute and convalescent COVID-19. In each case, the material was cDNA or gDNA derived from T cells, B-cell-depleted T cells, or PBMCs.

Individuals drawn from around 24 US areas were about 18 to 100 years old. Using immunoSEQ multiplex PCR, the repertoire was profiled, and TCRdb retains in-frame clones only, with some absent. The repertoire consists of about 230,000 clones, with about nine tenths occurring once and the leading ten covering around 4%. Unmatched junction bases numbered 1, after V lost 0 bases and J lost 2 bases. There are 15 residues in the CDR3. Looked up from germline, CDR1 is KGHSY and CDR2 is FQNENV. Sequencing was done on a sample of PBMCs or T cells enriched from blood (not recorded which). The receptor was isolated from a woman in her 30s with acute COVID-19. The V gene is TRBV16, the J gene TRBJ2-5, with 9 nucleotides matching TRBD2. CDR3 protein: CASSQSRGGQETQYF. In DNA, the CDR3 is TGTGCCAGCAGCCAATCGCGGGGGGGACAAGAGACCCAGTACTTC. The full variable domain, rest sourced from reference TRBV16 and TRBJ2-5, is GEEVAQTPKHLVRGEGQKAKLYCAPIKGHSYVFWYQQVLKNEFKFLISFQNENVFDETGMPKERFSAKCLPNSPCSLEIQATKLEDSAVYFCASSQSRGGQETQYFGPGTRLLVL.